These 28 T cell receptor beta chains were all obtained from the same sample, sequenced in a study of T cells in Graves' hyperthyroidism and ophthalmopathy. Amplification yielded TCR beta CDR3 regions, with RNA transcripts as the source. Initially, a first-round RT-PCR of the TCR CDR3 employed the HTBI primer set. From the multiplex PCR reads, TCRdb called clonotypes with MiXCR, one entry per CDR3 protein. This table has approximately 100,000 distinct CDR3 sequences, 35% to 45% appearing once. The material sequenced was peripheral blood or thyroid tissue (not recorded which). These receptors all stem from a woman aged 25 to 39 with Graves' hyperthyroidism.

The CDR3 DNA is TGTGCCAGCAGCGGTGAGGCATTGGGGGAGCTCCCCTCTGGGGCCAACGTCCTGACTTTC. Protein sequence: CASSGEALGELPSGANVLTF. V is TRBV9 and J is TRBJ2-6, with D perhaps being TRBD1 or TRBD2 (5 bases each). There are 20 residues in the CDR3. The germline V and J ends were trimmed by 3 bases and 0 bases, with 22 bases remaining between them. CDR1 is SGDLS, CDR2 YYNGEE, per germline.

There are many counts of this clonotype. CDR3 coding DNA: TGTGCCAGCAGCTCGAGGCCAGGCTCTGGAAACACCATATATTTT. This sequence encodes CASSSRPGSGNTIYF. This chain links TRBV5-8 with TRBJ1-3; D is uncertain. Between the trimmed V and J ends, which lost 3 bases and 0 bases, there was a span of 10 bases. This CDR3 contains 15 residues. The V gene's germline CDR1 is SGHTS and CDR2 YDEGEE.

In its sample, this clonotype was seen many times. This chain links TRBV7-2 with TRBJ1-2; D unclear. Trimming removed 5 bases from V and 8 bases from J, with 15 bases in between. CDR1 is SGHTA, CDR2 FQGNSA, per germline. This CDR3 has 13 residues. CDR3 amino acids: CASSTYTRFGYTF. Written as DNA, the CDR3 is TGTGCCAGCAGCACCTACACGAGGTTCGGCTACACCTTC.

Ten or more counts support this clonotype. CDR3: CASHTKRSTNTGELFF. The DNA of the CDR3 is TGTGCCAGCCATACCAAGCGAAGCACCAACACCGGGGAGCTGTTTTTT. The genes are TRBV6-6 and TRBJ2-2, with unresolved D. CDR3 length: 16 amino acids. Trimming pared 8 bases from V and 2 bases from J, leaving 18 bases between. Germline assignment: CDR1 MNHNY and CDR2 SVGAGI (reference sequence).

This clonotype showed up many times. The chain links TRBV7-9 to TRBJ2-7; a possible D gene is TRBD2 (5 bases). The CDR3 length is 13 residues. Germline-derived CDR1 and CDR2 are SEHNR and FQNEAQ (reference sequence). V lost 0 bases, J lost 6 bases, and 9 bases lay in between. This CDR3 is CASSLARGFEQYF. The CDR3 coding sequence is TGTGCCAGCAGCTTAGCACGGGGTTTCGAGCAGTACTTC.

This clonotype was seen many times. The chain combines TRBV6-5 with TRBJ2-2, with 9 positions matching TRBD2. Trimming took 0 bases from V and 4 from J; bases not matched to a gene: 6. Germline V gene data show CDR1 as MNHEY and CDR2 as SVGAGI. The CDR3 spans 17 residues. The CDR3 nucleotides read TGTGCCAGCAGTTACTCGGCTAGCGGGGACGTCACCGGGGAGCTGTTTTTT. It is translated as CASSYSASGDVTGELFF.

Of note for this clonotype: A much larger clone lies a single base off, so this may be a read error. The V call is TRBV6-1, the J call TRBJ1-2; perhaps TRBD1 as D (5 bases). The CDR3 has 14 amino acids. Germline V gene sequence: CDR1 MNHNS, CDR2 SASEGT. V gave up 7 bases and J gave up 4 bases, with 16 bases separating them. CDR3 sequence: CASTFSGGGYGYTF. CDR3 nucleotides: TGTGCCAGCACTTTCTCCGGGGGGGGCTATGGCTACACCTTC.

The CDR3 DNA reads as TGTGCCACCAGTGACGGCAATTCACCCCTCCACTTT. Its protein product is CATSDGNSPLHF. J is TRBJ1-6 and V is TRBV24-1, with D unresolved. Germline assignment: CDR1 KGHDR and CDR2 SFDVKD. The V end was cut by 4 bases, the J end by 7 bases, with 4 bases between. This CDR3 contains 12 residues.

The chain uses TRBV7-2 and TRBJ2-5, with a tentative D call TRBD1 (5 bases). The CDR3 consists of 14 residues. The V and J ends lost 4 bases and 5 bases respectively, with 14 bases between them. The V gene's germline CDR1 is SGHTA and CDR2 FQGNSA. The CDR3 DNA reads TGTGCCAGCAGCTGTTCAGGGTTTACGGAGACCCAGTACTTC. This gives the protein CASSCSGFTETQYF.

The rearrangement joins TRBV2 to TRBJ1-5; possible D gene TRBD1, 6 bases. This CDR3 has 14 residues. In germline, CDR1 is SNHLY, CDR2 FYNNEI. V gave up 2 bases and J gave up 7 bases, with 12 bases separating them. CDR3 amino acids: CASSEQGFGQPQHF. For the CDR3, the DNA is TGTGCCAGCAGTGAACAGGGGTTTGGGCAGCCCCAGCATTTT.

Details on this clonotype: A much larger clone differs from this one at a single base, so this may be a read error. V and J are TRBV7-3 and TRBJ2-3; D could derive from TRBD1 or TRBD2 (5 bases each). The V and J ends lost 1 base and 10 bases respectively, with 12 bases between them. CDR1 SGHTA and CDR2 FQGTGA come from the germline V gene. This CDR3 is built from 13 residues. CDR3 sequence (DNA): TGTGCCAGCAGCTTAAATCGCCAGGGAGCGCAGTATTTT. It yields the protein CASSLNRQGAQYF.

With respect to this clonotype: A read error may explain this, as a much larger clone is one base away. This sequence joins TRBV7-3 and TRBJ2-3, with a weak D call TRBD2 (5 bases). Germline loops: CDR1 SGHTA, CDR2 FQGTGA. The length of the CDR3 is 13 residues. The chain's CDR3 is CASNLPSKDTQYF. The CDR3 coding sequence is TGTGCCAGCAACTTACCTAGCAAAGATACGCAGTATTTT.

The V and J genes are TRBV9 and TRBJ1-2; the match to TRBD1 covers 11 bases. Germline CDR1 and CDR2: SGDLS and YYNGEE. V trimming: 3 bases; J trimming: 2 bases; junction bases outside the gene matches: 3. CDR3 size: 15 residues. The CDR3: CASSDGTGGNYGYTF. Here the CDR3 DNA reads TGTGCCAGCAGCGACGGGACAGGGGGGAACTATGGCTACACCTTC.

On this clonotype itself: The final CDR3 position lacks the conserved phenylalanine or tryptophan, pointing to a likely read error. The CDR3 region is CASSGLSEAGELFY. CDR3 sequence (DNA): TGCGCCAGCAGCGGACTATCAGAAGCCGGGGAGCTGTTTTAT. The V gene is TRBV5-1, the J gene TRBJ2-2; D possibly corresponds to TRBD2 (6 bases). The length of the CDR3 is 14 residues. Germline V gene sequence: CDR1 SGHRS, CDR2 YFSETQ. V was pared by 4 bases and J by 6 bases, with 13 bases between.

The rearrangement links TRBV15 to TRBJ1-5; D call uncertain. The V gene's germline CDR1 is LNHNV and CDR2 YYDKDF (reference sequence). This CDR3 is 14 amino acids long. Deletions cut 3 bases from V and 3 bases from J, with 9 bases between. The CDR3 here is CATSSPGPNQPQHF. In DNA form, the CDR3 reads TGTGCCACCAGCAGCCCCGGGCCCAATCAGCCCCAGCATTTT.

This clonotype showed up just a few times. The V call is TRBV28, the J call TRBJ1-5; a possible D gene is TRBD1 (5 bases). Germline V lookup: CDR1 MDHEN, CDR2 SYDVKM. CDR3 size: 15 residues. The V end was cut by 2 bases, the J end by 8 bases, with 16 bases between. CDR3 nucleotide sequence: TGTGCCAGCAGTTTAGGATCAGGGACCTTAAAGCCCCAGCATTTT. This sequence encodes CASSLGSGTLKPQHF.

This clonotype has at least ten counts. The chain employs TRBV4-1 and TRBJ1-2, with no clear D. Germline CDR1 MGHRA, CDR2 YSYEKL. The V and J ends lost 0 bases and 8 bases respectively, with 13 bases between them. CDR3 length: 14 amino acids. CDR3 bases: TGCGCCAGCAGCCAAGAGTTGATAGCCGGCGGCTACACCTTC. It yields the protein CASSQELIAGGYTF.

In this sample, this clonotype turned up a few times. The J gene is TRBJ1-2, the V gene TRBV28, with a possible D match to TRBD1 (5 bases). The CDR3 is 14 residues long. V lost 3 bases and J lost 2, with 10 bases in between. Germline values: CDR1 MDHEN, CDR2 SYDVKM. The CDR3 sequence: CASSFATENYGYTF. The CDR3 DNA follows: TGTGCCAGCAGTTTCGCGACAGAAAACTATGGCTACACCTTC.

Concerning this clonotype itself: It may be a read error: a sequence one base away is much more abundant. V and J are TRBV3-1 and TRBJ2-2; TRBD2 aligns across 9 bases. After removal of 0 bases from V and 5 bases from J, the junction contained 1 base not matched to a gene. The CDR3 has 15 residues. In germline, CDR1 is LGHDT, CDR2 YNNKEL (reference sequence). The CDR3 DNA follows: TGTGCCAGCAGCCAAGAGACTAGCGGAACCGGGGAGCTGTTTTTT. It codes for CASSQETSGTGELFF.

This chain connects TRBV10-3 to TRBJ2-2, with 7 bases lining up with TRBD1. The V gene's germline CDR1 is ENHRY and CDR2 SYGVKD. V shed 0 bases, J shed 7 bases, and the junction held 14 bases outside the gene matches. CDR3 length: 18 residues. CDR3 bases: TGTGCCATCAGTGAGTCGAAGGGTGAACAGGGGATGATCGGGGAGCTGTTTTTT. This codes for CAISESKGEQGMIGELFF.

Details on this clonotype: The conserved closing phenylalanine or tryptophan is absent in this CDR3, likely reflecting a read error. V usage is TRBV10-3 and J usage is TRBJ2-7; 9 nucleotides match TRBD1. The junction had 4 bases not matched to a gene; V was cut back by 2 bases and J by 2 bases. Germline CDR1 and CDR2: ENHRY and SYGVKD. This CDR3 has 15 residues. The CDR3 here is CAISERGQGTYEQYL. Here the CDR3 DNA reads TGTGCCATCAGTGAGCGGGGACAGGGAACCTACGAGCAGTACCTC.

This clonotype was counted ten times or more. This sequence joins TRBV3-1 and TRBJ1-2; 7 bases map to TRBD1. The CDR3 extends over 14 amino acids. V was clipped by 4 bases and J by 4 bases; unmatched bases: 6. The germline V gene encodes CDR1 LGHDT and CDR2 YNNKEL (reference sequence). The CDR3 DNA is TGTGCCAGCAGCCTTAGGACAGGACCCTATGGCTACACCTTC. This translates into CASSLRTGPYGYTF.

At least ten counts were recorded for this clonotype. V and J are TRBV13 and TRBJ2-3; 8 nucleotides match TRBD2. This CDR3 comprises 15 residues. The V gene's germline CDR1 is PRHDT and CDR2 FYEKMQ (reference sequence). V was pared by 10 bases and J by 2 bases, with 11 bases of the junction left unmatched. The CDR3 reads CATTPAGGNTDTQYF. In DNA, the CDR3 is TGTGCCACCACTCCGGCGGGGGGCAACACAGATACGCAGTATTTT.

This clonotype showed up many times. CDR3 protein: CASSIGIGSNQPQHF. CDR3 coding DNA: TGTGCCAGTAGTATTGGAATCGGGAGCAATCAGCCCCAGCATTTT. This chain joins TRBV19 and TRBJ1-5, with D uncertain. Germline V gene data show CDR1 as LNHDA and CDR2 as SQIVND (reference sequence). The CDR3 runs to 15 residues. The germline V and J ends were trimmed by 3 bases and 1 base, with 10 bases remaining between them.

Worth noting for this clonotype: One end of the junction varies from germline; a read error may be responsible. The J gene is TRBJ2-2, the V gene TRBV7-8; D unresolved. Per the germline V gene, CDR1 is SGHVS and CDR2 is FQNEAQ. The CDR3 consists of 14 residues. The CDR3 DNA reads TGCGCCAGCAGCTTTCTAAGACTCAGCGGGGAGCTGTTTTTT. Protein: CASSFLRLSGELFF.

This clonotype was seen only a few times. J is TRBJ1-1 and V is TRBV28; D perhaps matches TRBD1 (5 bases). V was shortened by 5 bases and J by 0 bases, with 16 bases between the two germline ends. The germline V gene encodes CDR1 MDHEN and CDR2 SYDVKM. This CDR3 has 16 residues. This chain's CDR3 is CASSLTPGSLNTEAFF. In DNA form, the CDR3 reads TGTGCCAGCAGTCTAACCCCAGGGTCCCTGAACACTGAAGCTTTCTTT.

To note about this clonotype: This sequence may be a read error, since a much larger clone differs from it by one base. The chain employs TRBV7-9 and TRBJ2-3, with 10 bases fitting TRBD2. This CDR3 has 15 residues. Trimming cost V 3 bases and J 2 bases; bases outside gene matches: 2. Per the germline V gene, CDR1 is SEHNR and CDR2 is FQNEAQ (reference sequence). CDR3 loop: CASSLTSGHTDTQYF. The CDR3 region has the DNA TGTGCCAGCAGCTTGACTAGCGGGCACACAGATACGCAGTATTTT.

The gene calls are TRBV20-1 and TRBJ1-2, with TRBD1 matching 11 bases. This CDR3 region has 14 residues. J gave up 4 bases and V 3 bases, and 4 bases lay outside the gene matches. CDR1 and CDR2 (germline): DFQATT, SNEGSKA (reference sequence). The CDR3 is CSASRDRGIYGYTF. The CDR3, as DNA: TGCAGTGCTAGCCGGGACAGGGGGATCTATGGCTACACCTTC.